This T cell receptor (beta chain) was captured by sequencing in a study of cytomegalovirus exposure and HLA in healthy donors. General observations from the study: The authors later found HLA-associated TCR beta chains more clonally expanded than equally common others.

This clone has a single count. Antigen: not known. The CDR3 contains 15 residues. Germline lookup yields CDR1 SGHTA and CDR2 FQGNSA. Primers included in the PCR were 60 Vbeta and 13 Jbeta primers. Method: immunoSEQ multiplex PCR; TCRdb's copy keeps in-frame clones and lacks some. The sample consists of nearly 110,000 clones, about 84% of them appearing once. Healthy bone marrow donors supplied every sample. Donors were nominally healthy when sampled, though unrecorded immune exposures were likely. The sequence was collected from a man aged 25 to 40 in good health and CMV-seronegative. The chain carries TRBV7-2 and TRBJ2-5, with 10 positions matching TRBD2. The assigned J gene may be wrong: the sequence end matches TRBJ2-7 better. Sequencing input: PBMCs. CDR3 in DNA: TGTGCCAGCAGCTTTAGCGGGGGGCCTAACTACGAGCAGTACTTC. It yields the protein CASSFSGGPNYEQYF.